The 2 T cell receptor beta chains presented below share a single source sample, sequenced in a study of memory CD4+ T cells and cytomegalovirus serostatus. Clones were sequenced by immunoSEQ multiplex PCR, and TCRdb holds only the in-frame ones, with some missing. The data contain 60,000 to 70,000 clones, about 78% of them singletons. Single viable CD3+CD4+CD8-CD45RO+ cells were sorted as the memory CD4+ T cells. Specimen: memory CD4+ T cells from blood. These receptors originate from an adult in good health and CMV-seronegative. Some clones in this sample may be carry-over from other donors' samples.

The chain employs TRBV28 and TRBJ2-3; D perhaps matches TRBD1 (6 bases). The ends were cut back, 3 bases at V and 3 bases at J, with 16 bases in the middle. The CDR3 runs 16 residues. Looked up from germline, CDR1 is MDHEN and CDR2 is SYDVKM. The CDR3 nucleotides read TGTGCCAGCAGTTTGAACCCAGGGGCAGGGACAGATACGCAGTATTTT. It yields the protein CASSLNPGAGTDTQYF.

This clone has just a few counts. The gene calls are TRBV7-2 and TRBJ1-1, with no clear D. The ends were cut back, 5 bases at V and 9 bases at J, with 16 bases in the middle. The CDR3 totals 13 residues. Germline CDR1 reads SGHTA; CDR2 reads FQGNSA. The CDR3 region has the DNA TGTGCCAGCAGCCGCATAAAGGAGGGCCAAGCTTTCTTT. This translates into CASSRIKEGQAFF.